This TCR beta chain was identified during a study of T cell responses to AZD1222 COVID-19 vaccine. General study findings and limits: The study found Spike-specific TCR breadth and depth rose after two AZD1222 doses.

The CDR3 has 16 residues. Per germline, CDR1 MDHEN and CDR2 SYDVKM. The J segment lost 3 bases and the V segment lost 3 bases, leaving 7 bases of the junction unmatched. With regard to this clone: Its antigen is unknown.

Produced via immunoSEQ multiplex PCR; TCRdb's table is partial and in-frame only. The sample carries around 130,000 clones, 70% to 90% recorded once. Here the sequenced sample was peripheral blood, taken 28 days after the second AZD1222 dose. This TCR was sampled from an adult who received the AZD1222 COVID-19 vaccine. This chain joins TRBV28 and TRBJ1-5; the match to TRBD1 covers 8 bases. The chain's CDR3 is CASSFSQGAYNQPQHF. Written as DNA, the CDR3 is TGTGCCAGCAGTTTTTCGCAGGGGGCTTACAATCAGCCCCAGCATTTT.